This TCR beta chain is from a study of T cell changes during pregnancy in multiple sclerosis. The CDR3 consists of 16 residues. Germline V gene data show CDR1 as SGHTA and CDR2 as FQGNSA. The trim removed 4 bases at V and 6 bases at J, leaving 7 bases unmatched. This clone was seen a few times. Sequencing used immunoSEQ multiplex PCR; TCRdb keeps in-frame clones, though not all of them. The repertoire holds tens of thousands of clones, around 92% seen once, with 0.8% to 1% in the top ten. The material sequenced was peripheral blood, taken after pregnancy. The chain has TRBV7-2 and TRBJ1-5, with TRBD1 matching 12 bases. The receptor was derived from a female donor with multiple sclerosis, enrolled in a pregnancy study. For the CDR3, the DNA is TGTGCCAGCAGCTCCCGGGACAGGGGGCTGGGTCAGCCCCAGCATTTT. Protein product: CASSSRDRGLGQPQHF.